The rows below give T cell receptor beta chains drawn from one sample of a study of tumor and adjacent non-tumor tissue in lung cancer. Via MiXCR, TCRdb re-called the multiplex PCR reads, giving one row per CDR3 protein. Of some 73,000 distinct CDR3 sequences in the sample, 80% to 90% were seen once. The source material was distant non-tumor lung tissue. The receptors were sampled from a man between 60 and 75 years old with non-small cell lung cancer. Both conserved end residues are part of each CDR3. The D gene is left open where the match is weak. Size is stated for part of the rows, as once, few or many counts, or as a class when the clone is expanded.

clone size: .
V gene: TRBV12-1
CDR3 length: 15
J gene: TRBJ2-1
D gene: .
CDR3 protein: CASSFMAGVADVQFF
CDR3 DNA: TGTGCCAGCAGCTTTATGGCGGGAGTTGCTGATGTGCAGTTCTTC

clone size: .
V gene: TRBV11-2
CDR3 length: 15
J gene: TRBJ1-2
D gene: .
CDR3 protein: CASSSLGGGVLGYTF
CDR3 DNA: TGTGCCAGCAGCTCCCTTGGGGGCGGAGTCTTGGGCTACACCTTT

clone size: .
V gene: TRBV29-1
CDR3 length: 14
J gene: TRBJ2-2
D gene: .
CDR3 protein: CSVVRESGTGDLFF
CDR3 DNA: TGCAGCGTTGTACGCGAGAGTGGAACCGGGGACCTGTTTTTT

clone size: .
V gene: TRBV11-2
CDR3 length: 15
J gene: TRBJ1-2
D gene: .
CDR3 protein: CASNSLGGGAFGYTF
CDR3 DNA: TGTGCCAGCAATTCCCTTGGGGGAGGAGCCTTCGGCTACACCTTC

clone size: .
V gene: TRBV7-8
CDR3 length: 15
J gene: TRBJ1-5
D gene: .
CDR3 protein: CASSFDSQSNQPQQF
CDR3 DNA: TGTGCGAGCAGCTTCGACAGTCAGAGCAATCAGCCCCAGCAATTT

clone size: .
V gene: TRBV11-3
CDR3 length: 16
J gene: TRBJ2-5
D gene: .
CDR3 protein: CASSLRGRTEQETQYF
CDR3 DNA: TGTGCCAGCAGTTTAAGAGGTCGGACAGAACAAGAGACCCAGTACTTC

clone size: .
V gene: TRBV7-9
CDR3 length: 19
J gene: TRBJ2-1
D gene: .
CDR3 protein: CASSLGRPSQGSSYNEQFF
CDR3 DNA: TGTGCCAGCAGCTTAGGCAGGCCCAGCCAGGGGAGCTCCTACAATGAGCAGTTCTTC

clone size: .
V gene: TRBV28
CDR3 length: 14
J gene: TRBJ2-2
D gene: .
CDR3 protein: CDSSSPPITGDLFF
CDR3 DNA: TGTGACAGCAGTTCCCCTCCGATAACCGGGGATCTGTTTTTT

clone size: .
V gene: TRBV12-3/TRBV12-4
CDR3 length: 17
J gene: TRBJ1-1
D gene: .
CDR3 protein: CASSITTTGGMNTEVFF
CDR3 DNA: TGTGCCAGCAGCATAACTACGACAGGAGGCATGAACACTGAAGTCTTCTTT

clone size: .
V gene: TRBV11-1
CDR3 length: 13
J gene: TRBJ2-3
D gene: .
CDR3 protein: CASSFQGVDTLYF
CDR3 DNA: TGTGCCAGCAGCTTTCAAGGGGTAGATACGCTGTATTTT

clone size: .
V gene: TRBV6-6
CDR3 length: 16
J gene: TRBJ2-2
D gene: .
CDR3 protein: CASREIGEFDTGGLFF
CDR3 DNA: TGTGCCAGCAGAGAAATTGGGGAATTCGACACCGGGGGGCTGTTTTTT

clone size: many
V gene: TRBV4-3
CDR3 length: 15
J gene: TRBJ1-2
D gene: .
CDR3 protein: CASSQLLGGNYGYTF
CDR3 DNA: TGCGCCAGCAGCCAACTCCTGGGGGGGAACTATGGCTACACCTTC

clone size: .
V gene: TRBV4-3
CDR3 length: 14
J gene: TRBJ2-7
D gene: TRBD1
CDR3 protein: CVNSQRDRGDEQYF
CDR3 DNA: TGCGTCAACAGCCAACGGGACAGGGGGGACGAGCAGTACTTC

clone size: once
V gene: TRBV19
CDR3 length: 13
J gene: TRBJ1-1
D gene: .
CDR3 protein: CASRETRGTEAFF
CDR3 DNA: TGTGCCAGTAGGGAGACCCGAGGCACTGAAGCTTTCTTT

clone size: many
V gene: TRBV28
CDR3 length: 15
J gene: TRBJ1-4
D gene: .
CDR3 protein: CASSLQVLEGEKLFF
CDR3 DNA: TGTGCCAGCTCCCTCCAGGTGTTAGAGGGAGAAAAACTGTTTTTT

clone size: .
V gene: TRBV4-3
CDR3 length: 16
J gene: TRBJ2-6
D gene: .
CDR3 protein: CASNQEAVSGVNVLTF
CDR3 DNA: TGCGCCAGCAACCAAGAGGCGGTGTCTGGGGTTAACGTCCTGACTTTC

clone size: .
V gene: TRBV24-1
CDR3 length: 14
J gene: TRBJ2-5
D gene: .
CDR3 protein: CATSGRDGQETRYF
CDR3 DNA: TGTGCAACCAGCGGCCGGGACGGACAAGAGACCCGGTACTTC

clone size: .
V gene: TRBV11-2
CDR3 length: 15
J gene: TRBJ2-1
D gene: .
CDR3 protein: CASRSGLGTYNKQFF
CDR3 DNA: TGTGCCAGCAGGAGCGGACTGGGGACCTACAATAAACAGTTCTTC

clone size: once
V gene: TRBV11-2
CDR3 length: 16
J gene: TRBJ1-3
D gene: .
CDR3 protein: CASSEQWSSSGNTIYF
CDR3 DNA: TGCGCCAGTAGCGAACAGTGGTCGAGCTCTGGAAACACCATATATTTT

clone size: .
V gene: TRBV20-1
CDR3 length: 12
J gene: TRBJ2-7
D gene: .
CDR3 protein: CNASDVTYEQYF
CDR3 DNA: TGTAATGCTAGTGATGTCACCTACGAGCAGTACTTC

clone size: .
V gene: TRBV27
CDR3 length: 14
J gene: TRBJ1-2
D gene: TRBD1
CDR3 protein: CASSPGTGGDGYTF
CDR3 DNA: TGTGCCAGCAGTCCCGGGACAGGGGGCGATGGCTACACCTTC

clone size: .
V gene: TRBV11-2
CDR3 length: 12
J gene: TRBJ2-3
D gene: .
CDR3 protein: CASSLTSDTQYF
CDR3 DNA: TGTGCCAGCAGCTTAACATCGGATACGCAGTATTTT

clone size: .
V gene: TRBV6-1
CDR3 length: 11
J gene: TRBJ2-7
D gene: .
CDR3 protein: CASRFSHEQYF
CDR3 DNA: TGTGCCAGTAGATTCAGTCACGAGCAATACTTC

clone size: once
V gene: TRBV28
CDR3 length: 13
J gene: TRBJ2-4
D gene: .
CDR3 protein: CDSSLTYKNIQYF
CDR3 DNA: TGTGACAGCAGTTTAACTTACAAAAACATTCAGTACTTC

clone size: .
V gene: TRBV11-3
CDR3 length: 12
J gene: TRBJ1-6
D gene: .
CDR3 protein: CASRHGYPSLHF
CDR3 DNA: TGTGCCAGCAGGCACGGTTATCCATCCCTCCACTTT

clone size: .
V gene: TRBV20-1
CDR3 length: 12
J gene: TRBJ2-1
D gene: .
CDR3 protein: CSTRNRADERFF
CDR3 DNA: TGCAGTACTAGGAACAGGGCTGATGAGCGGTTCTTC

clone size: .
V gene: TRBV11-2
CDR3 length: 13
J gene: TRBJ2-5
D gene: .
CDR3 protein: CASYSTWEEIQYF
CDR3 DNA: TGTGCCAGCTACTCTACATGGGAAGAGATCCAGTACTTC